The 3 T cell receptor beta chains below were found in one sample sequenced in a study of blood T cells in healthy people across ages. Sample-barcoded 5' priming and a J-beta primer mix drove a second PCR of about 7 to 11 cycles. TCRdb passed the 5' RACE reads through MiXCR, listing each CDR3 protein once. The sample records 1.5 million to 2 million distinct CDR3 sequences, about 50% being singletons. Sequencing was done on a sample of blood. All receptors derive from a woman aged 40 to 50 in good health.

This clonotype was seen only a few times. This sequence joins TRBV12-3 or TRBV12-4 and TRBJ1-2; 8 bases are shared with TRBD1. Losses at the gene ends were 3 bases for V and 7 bases for J; bases not matched to a gene: 4. The length of the CDR3 is 13 residues. CDR3 loop: CASSFDRGLGYTF. CDR3 sequence (DNA): TGTGCCAGCAGTTTTGACAGGGGTCTTGGCTACACCTTC.

Points on this clonotype: The junction departs from the called germline gene at one end, perhaps through a read error. The chain combines TRBV20-1 with TRBJ2-7; perhaps TRBD2 as D (6 bases). Germline V lookup: CDR1 DFQATT, CDR2 SNEGSKA (reference sequence). The CDR3 length is 13 residues. Here the CDR3 reads CSAWTGVSHEQYF. In DNA, the CDR3 is TGCAGTGCCTGGACGGGGGTCTCCCACGAGCAGTACTTC.

The chain is built from TRBV20-1 and TRBJ1-2, with D possibly TRBD1 on 6 matching bases. V gave up 5 bases and J gave up 5 bases, with 15 bases separating them. The CDR3 length is 13 residues. CDR1 is DFQATT, CDR2 SNEGSKA, per germline (reference sequence). The chain's CDR3 is CSAPLGAVYGYTF. The CDR3 region has the DNA TGCAGTGCTCCCTTGGGGGCAGTTTATGGCTACACCTTC.